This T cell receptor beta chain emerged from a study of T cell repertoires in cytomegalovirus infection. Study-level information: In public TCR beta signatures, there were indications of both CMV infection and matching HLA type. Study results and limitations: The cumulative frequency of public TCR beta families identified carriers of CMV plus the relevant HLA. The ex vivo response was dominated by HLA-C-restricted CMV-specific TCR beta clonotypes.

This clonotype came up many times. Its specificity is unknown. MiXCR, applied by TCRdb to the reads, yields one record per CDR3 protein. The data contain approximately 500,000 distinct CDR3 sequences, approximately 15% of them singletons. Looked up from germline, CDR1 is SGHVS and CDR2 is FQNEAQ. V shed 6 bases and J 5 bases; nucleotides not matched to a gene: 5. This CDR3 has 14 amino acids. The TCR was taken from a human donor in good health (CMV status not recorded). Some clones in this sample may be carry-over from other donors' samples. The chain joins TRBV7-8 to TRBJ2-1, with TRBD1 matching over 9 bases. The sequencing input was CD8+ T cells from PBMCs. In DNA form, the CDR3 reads TGTGCCAGCAGAGTACAGGGGGCCCACAATGAGCAGTTCTTC. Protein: CASRVQGAHNEQFF.